This TCR beta chain is drawn from a study of T cells in localized non-small cell lung cancer. Points from the study as a whole: The study found T cell clonality highest in uninvolved adjacent lung, above tumor. There was an association of higher blood T cell density with longer overall survival. It remains possible that heterogeneity exists, since only one tumor region was sequenced.

Sequencing used immunoSEQ multiplex PCR; TCRdb keeps in-frame clones, though not all of them. There are over 55,000 clones in the sample; roughly 88% occur only once, and under 2% lies in the top ten. Note on this clone: What it binds is unknown.

The length of the CDR3 is 12 residues. Per the germline V gene, CDR1 is SNHLY and CDR2 is FYNNEI. V was cut by 4 bases and J by 4 bases, with 8 bases left in between. This sequence was found in a woman aged 35-75 years with stage I lung adenocarcinoma. This sequence joins TRBV2 and TRBJ2-7; D is undetermined. The starting material was peripheral blood, obtained before any cancer treatment. The DNA for the CDR3 is TGTGCCAGCAGTGTGTTCCAATACGAGCAGTACTTC. This sequence encodes CASSVFQYEQYF.